These 14 T cell receptor beta chains were sequenced from one sample in a study of T cell repertoires in cytomegalovirus infection. Each CDR3 protein gets one entry after TCRdb re-called the reads with MiXCR. This sample has approximately 190,000 distinct CDR3 sequences, with about a tenth found just once. The sample taken for sequencing was PBMCs. These receptors came from a human donor in good health (CMV status not recorded). Some clones in this sample may be carry-over from other donors' samples.

This clonotype was seen a few times. This sequence joins TRBV12-3 or TRBV12-4 and TRBJ1-1, with no clear D. Trimming shortened V by 3 bases and J by 7 bases, and 12 bases separated the two germline ends. This CDR3 comprises 13 residues. CDR3 sequence: CASSFGWVVEAFF. Here the CDR3 DNA reads TGTGCCAGCAGTTTTGGGTGGGTGGTTGAAGCTTTCTTT.

Ten or more counts support this clonotype. The chain has TRBV7-8 and TRBJ2-5; D might be TRBD2 (5 bases). Trimming took off 4 bases at V and 1 base at J, with 7 bases between the two ends. The CDR3 consists of 13 residues. The germline V gene has CDR1 SGHVS and CDR2 FQNEAQ. CDR3 in amino acids: CASSSSGQETQYF. CDR3 coding DNA: TGTGCCAGCAGCTCGAGCGGCCAAGAGACCCAGTACTTC.

This clonotype was picked up many times. The rearrangement joins TRBV6-1 to TRBJ2-1, with D uncertain. Trimming shortened V by 7 bases and J by 5 bases, and 18 bases separated the two germline ends. Germline V CDR1 and CDR2: MNHNS, SASEGT. CDR3 length: 15 amino acids. The CDR3 DNA is TGTGCCAGCAAAGATAATAGAAAGATCGACAATGAGCAGTTCTTC. Protein sequence: CASKDNRKIDNEQFF.

This clonotype was counted a single time. The chain combines TRBV20-1 with TRBJ1-1; D ambiguous. V was clipped by 5 bases and J by 11 bases, with 18 bases between them. CDR3 length: 12 residues. CDR1 DFQATT and CDR2 SNEGSKA come from the germline V gene (reference sequence). The CDR3 is CSAQGGQEVAFF. DNA for the CDR3: TGCAGTGCTCAAGGAGGGCAGGAGGTCGCTTTCTTT.

This clonotype appeared a few times. The rearrangement links TRBV28 to TRBJ2-4; 7 nucleotides agree with TRBD1. Germline values: CDR1 MDHEN, CDR2 SYDVKM. V trimming: 5 bases; J trimming: 2 bases; junction bases outside the gene matches: 12. This CDR3 is built from 17 residues. The CDR3 coding sequence is TGTGCCAGCAGTCCCGCCGGGACAGCACCCCCCAAAAACATTCAGTACTTC. Its translation: CASSPAGTAPPKNIQYF.

This clonotype was counted at least ten times. J is TRBJ2-5 and V is TRBV7-9; 16 bases line up with TRBD2. The CDR3 has 19 residues. V lost 5 bases and J lost 2; bases outside the gene matches: 11. CDR1 and CDR2 (germline): SEHNR, FQNEAQ (reference sequence). CDR3 region: CASSINPGLAGGIQETQYF. CDR3 in DNA: TGTGCCAGCAGCATAAATCCGGGACTAGCGGGGGGGATACAAGAGACCCAGTACTTC.

This clonotype was picked up a small number of times. The chain uses TRBV2 and TRBJ1-1; no firm D call. This CDR3 is built from 13 residues. Per germline, CDR1 SNHLY and CDR2 FYNNEI. The germline V and J ends were trimmed by 8 bases and 0 bases, with 10 bases remaining between them. The CDR3 protein is CASGDPLNTEAFF. The CDR3 DNA follows: TGTGCCAGCGGGGATCCCTTGAACACTGAAGCTTTCTTT.

A few counts support this clonotype. The chain carries TRBV7-9 and TRBJ2-3; D gene unclear. V shed 5 bases and J shed 0 bases, with 6 bases lying between them. The CDR3 extends over 13 amino acids. CDR1 SEHNR and CDR2 FQNEAQ come from the germline V gene (reference sequence). CDR3 in amino acids: CASSRTSTDTQYF. In DNA, the CDR3 is TGTGCCAGCAGCCGGACGAGCACAGATACGCAGTATTTT.

This clonotype was counted a few times. This sequence joins TRBV10-3 and TRBJ1-6, with D tentatively TRBD1 (5 bases). The CDR3 is 15 amino acids. CDR1 is ENHRY and CDR2 is SYGVKD in the germline V gene. The V end lost 0 bases, the J end lost 9 bases, and 12 bases lay between the germline ends. CDR3: CAISESGGIGSPLHF. CDR3 nucleotide sequence: TGTGCCATCAGTGAGTCGGGGGGGATAGGTTCACCCCTCCACTTT.

This clonotype was seen repeatedly, ten times or more. The chain joins TRBV5-6 to TRBJ1-1; 8 nucleotides match TRBD1. With V trimmed by 0 bases and J by 7 bases, 2 bases remained unmatched. Per the germline V gene, CDR1 is SGHDT and CDR2 is YYEEEE. The CDR3 has 13 amino acids. The CDR3 reads CASSLGRGREAFF. CDR3 coding DNA: TGTGCCAGCAGCTTGGGCAGGGGGCGTGAAGCTTTCTTT. Full variable domain (remainder filled in from reference TRBV5-6 and TRBJ1-1): DAGVTQSPTHLIKTRGQQVTLRCSPKSGHDTVSWYQQALGQGPQFIFQYYEEEERQRGNFPDRFSGHQFPNYSSELNVNALLLGDSALYLCASSLGRGREAFFGQGTRLTVV.

The sample holds many counts of this clonotype. V and J are TRBV6-5 and TRBJ2-7; D is undetermined. This CDR3 region has 12 residues. Germline assignment: CDR1 MNHEY and CDR2 SVGAGI. Between the trimmed V and J ends, which lost 6 bases and 3 bases, there was a span of 9 bases. CDR3 residues: CASRQADYEQYF. The CDR3 nucleotides are TGTGCCAGCAGACAAGCAGACTACGAGCAGTACTTC.

This clonotype was counted at least ten times. The gene calls are TRBV12-3 or TRBV12-4 and TRBJ2-4; D gene ambiguous. CDR3 length: 13 residues. V lost 5 bases and J lost 4, with 9 bases in between. CDR3 sequence: CASSLTEKNIQYF. DNA of the CDR3: TGTGCCAGCAGTCTAACGGAAAAAAACATTCAGTACTTC.

At least ten counts were recorded for this clonotype. V and J are TRBV7-8 and TRBJ2-1; D perhaps matches TRBD2 (5 bases). Looked up from germline, CDR1 is SGHVS and CDR2 is FQNEAQ. The V end was cut by 3 bases, the J end by 8 bases, with 8 bases between. The CDR3 is made up of 12 amino acids. In DNA form, the CDR3 reads TGTGCCAGCAGCTTGGACTCCCATGAGCAGTTCTTC. This codes for CASSLDSHEQFF. Looking up the rest from reference TRBV7-8 and TRBJ2-1 gives the full variable domain: GAGVSQSPRYKVAKRGQDVALRCDPISGHVSLFWYQQALGQGPEFLTYFQNEAQLDKSGLPSDRFFAERPEGSVSTLKIQRTQQEDSAVYLCASSLDSHEQFFGPGTRLTVL.

At least ten counts were recorded for this clonotype. The chain uses TRBV11-2 and TRBJ2-1; D call uncertain. The CDR3 totals 14 residues. Germline values: CDR1 SGHAT, CDR2 FQNNGV. Trimming took off 1 base at V and 4 bases at J, with 8 bases between the two ends. The CDR3 DNA reads TGTGCCAGCAGCTTAGGCTCCGAATACAATGAGCAGTTCTTC. It yields the protein CASSLGSEYNEQFF.